This TCR beta chain was identified during a study of blood T cell repertoires in COVID-19. Study-wide background: The United States, Italy and Spain were the sources of the acute and convalescent COVID-19 samples. PBMCs, B-cell-depleted T cells, or T cells provided the cDNA or gDNA that made up the material.

CDR1 and CDR2 from the germline V gene are MDHEN and SYDVKM. Trimming stripped 7 bases from V and 7 bases from J, with 11 bases between. This CDR3 region has 12 residues. Original methodology: Reference gene primer amplification gave nucleated cell count estimates. Libraries were prepared by immunoSEQ multiplex PCR; TCRdb keeps only in-frame clonotypes and omits some of them. V, J and clone size are those of that table, while D and trimming were read from the DNA. The data contain 150,000 to 200,000 clones, roughly 80% of them singletons. Material: peripheral blood. V is TRBV28 and J is TRBJ1-5; no firm D call. The TCR originated in a woman in her twenties or thirties with acute or convalescent COVID-19. In nucleotides, the CDR3 is TGTGCCAGCAATTCAGCGGGCCAGCCCCAGCATTTT. Its protein product is CASNSAGQPQHF. Drawing the rest from reference TRBV28 and TRBJ1-5, the complete variable domain is DVKVTQSSRYLVKRTGEKVFLECVQDMDHENMFWYRQDPGLGLRLIYFSYDVKMKEKGDIPEGYSVSREKKERFSLILESASTNQTSMYLCASNSAGQPQHFGDGTRLSIL.